One and the same sample provided the 4 T cell receptor beta chains below, sequenced in a study of PD-L1 blockade in urothelial cancer (TCRdb year 2017). Receptor amplification or capture employed the immunoSEQ multiplex PCR assay. TCRdb limited this immuneACCESS table to in-frame rearrangements with V and J called. A share of clones is missing; checked studies link under half to unresolved V genes, and the rest is unexplained. The sample table lists roughly 42,000 clones, under 95% of them with a count of one. The ten largest clonotypes hold about 7.3% of the sample. Reading the label with the study, this specimen's time point is: peripheral blood 6 weeks after treatment start. The sample consisted of PBMCs, taken around atezolizumab (anti-PD-L1) treatment. These receptors all come from a man aged 65-85 years with urothelial cancer.

This rearrangement joins TRBV27 to TRBJ2-2; D gene unclear. From germline, CDR1 is MNHEY and CDR2 SMNVEV (reference sequence). The ends were cut back, 5 bases at V and 5 bases at J, with 6 bases in the middle. The CDR3 spans 12 residues. CDR3 loop: CASSTLTGELFF. In nucleotides, the CDR3 is TGTGCCAGCAGTACACTAACCGGGGAGCTGTTTTTT.

The chain carries TRBV18 and TRBJ1-5; possible D gene TRBD1, 6 bases. CDR1 and CDR2 (germline): KGHSH, LQKENI. Trimming removed 2 bases from V and 3 bases from J, with 14 bases in between. The CDR3 sequence is 16 residues long. In DNA, the CDR3 is TGTGCCAGCTCACCAGGGGACATAAGTCACAATCAGCCCCAGCATTTT. Translation: CASSPGDISHNQPQHF.

The chain recombines TRBV5-6 with TRBJ2-1; 7 nucleotides agree with TRBD2. The CDR3 contains 13 residues. V trimming: 4 bases; J trimming: 8 bases; junction bases outside the gene matches: 6. Germline V gene sequence: CDR1 SGHDT, CDR2 YYEEEE. CDR3 DNA sequence: TGTGCCAGCAGCCCCACGGGGAGGGATGAGCAGTTCTTC. It translates to CASSPTGRDEQFF.

The J gene is TRBJ2-1, the V gene TRBV10-3, with D tentatively TRBD2 (5 bases). The CDR3 covers 12 residues. Germline V gene lookup returns CDR1 ENHRY and CDR2 SYGVKD. V lost 6 bases and J 10 bases, leaving 13 bases between the germline ends. In DNA form, the CDR3 reads TGTGCCATCAGCTCACTAGTGGGGGAGCAGTTCTTC. It yields the protein CAISSLVGEQFF.